This T cell receptor beta chain was captured in a study of PD-1 blockade in classical Hodgkin lymphoma. Data came from immunoSEQ multiplex PCR; TCRdb stores just in-frame clones and leaves some out. This sample has some 100,000 clones, with around 90% found just once. No patient escaped relapse after autologous stem cell transplantation, and brentuximab vedotin exposure varied. V was pared by 1 base and J by 12 bases, with 13 bases between. CDR1 is MNHEY, CDR2 SVGAGI, per germline. The CDR3 covers 13 residues. This receptor was taken from a human donor with classical Hodgkin lymphoma. The chain uses TRBV6-5 and TRBJ2-1, with D possibly being TRBD2 (5 bases). The sequences come from peripheral blood mononuclear cells (PBMCs), collected at baseline. Written as DNA, the CDR3 is TGTGCCAGCAGTTACTACGGACTCGACGGGCAGTTCTTC. This sequence encodes CASSYYGLDGQFF.